The next 25 T cell receptor beta chains were all read from a single sample in a study of cytomegalovirus exposure and HLA in healthy donors. PCR employed 60 Vbeta and 13 Jbeta primers. Assay used: immunoSEQ multiplex PCR; TCRdb lists only in-frame clones, some missing. The specimen's table records about 200,000 clones. Sequencing was done on a sample of PBMCs. The receptor source for this set is a girl aged 2 to 10 in good health and CMV-seropositive.

The chain uses TRBV27 and TRBJ2-5; possibly TRBD1 for D (6 bases). CDR1 is MNHEY and CDR2 is SMNVEV in the germline V gene (reference sequence). Trimming left V 6 bases short and J 1 base short, with 9 bases between. The CDR3 length is 13 residues. CDR3 loop: CASSRQVQETQYF. The CDR3 region has the DNA TGTGCCAGCAGCCGACAGGTCCAAGAGACCCAGTACTTC.

This chain joins TRBV4-2 and TRBJ2-7; D uncertain. Trimming left V 4 bases short and J 6 bases short, with 10 bases between. The germline CDR1 and CDR2 sequences are LGHNA and YNFKEQ. CDR3 length: 12 residues. CDR3 DNA: TGTGCCAGCAGCCGAAGACAAGGCGAGCAGTACTTC. Translation: CASSRRQGEQYF.

The genes are TRBV10-3 and TRBJ2-2, with 10 bases lining up with TRBD1. After removal of 10 bases from V and 7 bases from J, the junction contained 18 bases not matched to a gene. CDR3 size: 17 residues. Per the germline V gene, CDR1 is ENHRY and CDR2 is SYGVKD. CDR3 in amino acids: CASSSLKTGGNNGELFF. Here the CDR3 DNA reads TGTGCCAGCTCGTCCTTAAAGACAGGGGGCAATAACGGGGAGCTGTTTTTT.

As for this clone: Other DNA sequences in this sample translate to the same CDR3. The gene calls are TRBV18 and TRBJ2-7, with 11 bases fitting TRBD2. J gave up 2 bases and V 3 bases, and 3 bases lay outside the gene matches. Germline V gives CDR1 KGHSH, CDR2 LQKENI. The CDR3 has 15 amino acids. The CDR3 region is CASSPPTSGTYEQYF. The CDR3 region has the DNA TGTGCCAGCTCACCCCCGACTAGCGGGACCTACGAGCAGTACTTC. Full variable domain (remainder filled in from reference TRBV18 and TRBJ2-7): NAGVMQNPRHLVRRRGQEARLRCSPMKGHSHVYWYRQLPEEGLKFMVYLQKENIIDESGMPKERFSAEFPKEGPSILRIQQVVRGDSAAYFCASSPPTSGTYEQYFGPGTRLTVT.

This chain links TRBV11-2 with TRBJ2-7; TRBD2 matches 7 bases. V lost 5 bases and J lost 4; bases outside the gene matches: 8. This CDR3 contains 14 residues. Germline CDR1 SGHAT, CDR2 FQNNGV. The CDR3 protein is CASSQGGRSYEQYF. CDR3 nucleotides: TGTGCCAGCAGCCAGGGCGGGAGAAGTTACGAGCAGTACTTC.

V gene TRBV6-4 combines with J gene TRBJ2-2, with D unclear. CDR1 is MRHNA, CDR2 SNTAGT, per germline. V dropped 3 bases and J dropped 4 bases, with 9 bases sitting between them. This CDR3 contains 14 residues. DNA for the CDR3: TGTGCCAGCAGTGAGGCAATCTCCACCGGGGAGCTGTTTTTT. It translates to CASSEAISTGELFF.

The chain couples TRBV28 to TRBJ2-5, with 13 bases matching TRBD2. The CDR3 has 16 residues. Germline CDR1 MDHEN, CDR2 SYDVKM. J was trimmed by 5 bases and V by 5 bases; bases with no gene match: 8. The CDR3 region is CASSAPGLAGRETQYF. The CDR3 coding sequence is TGTGCCAGCAGTGCCCCGGGACTAGCGGGACGTGAGACCCAGTACTTC.

This sequence joins TRBV28 and TRBJ2-3, with D uncertain. This CDR3 spans 16 amino acids. Trimming removed 5 bases from V and 4 bases from J, with 19 bases in between. Germline CDR1 is MDHEN and CDR2 is SYDVKM. The CDR3 region has the DNA TGTGCCAGCAGTCCCCCCCTTTACGCGTGGTCAGATACGCAGTATTTT. Translation gives CASSPPLYAWSDTQYF.

The CDR3 protein is CAIRITLAGEPGELFF. The CDR3 region has the DNA TGTGCCATCAGAATAACCCTAGCGGGAGAACCCGGGGAGCTGTTTTTT. This sequence joins TRBV10-3 and TRBJ2-2; TRBD2 matches 10 bases. The V gene's germline CDR1 is ENHRY and CDR2 SYGVKD. The CDR3 contains 16 residues. V lost 6 bases, J lost 6 bases, and 10 bases stayed unmatched.

V is TRBV30 and J is TRBJ2-5; 12 bases map to TRBD2. This CDR3 comprises 14 residues. Per the germline V gene, CDR1 is GTSNPN and CDR2 is SVGIG (reference sequence). With V trimmed by 3 bases and J by 7 bases, 6 bases remained unmatched. The CDR3 loop reads CAWRVASGRGTQYF. The CDR3, as DNA: TGTGCCTGGAGGGTGGCTAGCGGGAGGGGGACCCAGTACTTC.

The gene calls are TRBV29-1 and TRBJ1-2, with a tentative D call TRBD1 (5 bases). The germline gives CDR1 SQVTM, CDR2 ANQGSEA. Trimming left V 4 bases short and J 7 bases short, with 13 bases between. The CDR3 length is 12 residues. The CDR3 DNA follows: TGCAGCGTTGGGGACTTTGGGGTTGGCTACACCTTC. Residues: CSVGDFGVGYTF.

The J gene is TRBJ1-1, the V gene TRBV28, with D unresolved. The CDR3 is 14 amino acids. V was shortened by 10 bases and J by 1 base, with 16 bases between the two germline ends. Germline values: CDR1 MDHEN, CDR2 SYDVKM. CDR3 residues: CATHFTPGNTEAFF. The CDR3 nucleotides are TGTGCCACCCATTTCACCCCGGGGAACACTGAAGCTTTCTTT.

This chain links TRBV6-1 with TRBJ1-2; D gene ambiguous. The CDR3 runs to 13 residues. The ends were cut back, 1 base at V and 3 bases at J, with 6 bases in the middle. Looked up from germline, CDR1 is MNHNS and CDR2 is SASEGT. CDR3 bases: TGTGCCAGCAGTGAAGAATATTACTATGGCTACACCTTC. Its translation: CASSEEYYYGYTF.

The chain is built from TRBV19 and TRBJ1-4; D gene unclear. In germline, CDR1 is LNHDA, CDR2 SQIVND (reference sequence). The CDR3 extends over 13 amino acids. V was pared by 1 base and J by 5 bases, with 5 bases between. DNA for the CDR3: TGTGCCAGTAGTATAGTCCTGAATGAAAAACTGTTTTTT. This encodes CASSIVLNEKLFF. Full variable domain (remainder filled in from reference TRBV19 and TRBJ1-4): DGGITQSPKYLFRKEGQNVTLSCEQNLNHDAMYWYRQDPGQGLRLIYYSQIVNDFQKGDIAEGYSVSREKKESFPLTVTSAQKNPTAFYLCASSIVLNEKLFFGSGTQLSVL.

The chain recombines TRBV28 with TRBJ1-2; 8 positions match TRBD1. CDR3 length: 14 amino acids. Germline V gene lookup returns CDR1 MDHEN and CDR2 SYDVKM. V lost 4 bases and J lost 6; bases outside the gene matches: 7. CDR3 residues: CASSSDRVLNGYTF. The CDR3 nucleotides read TGTGCCAGCAGTTCGGACAGGGTTCTCAATGGCTACACCTTC.

The chain employs TRBV19 and TRBJ1-1; TRBD1 aligns across 8 bases. The CDR3 consists of 13 residues. Trimming removed 7 bases from V and 2 bases from J; junction bases left unmatched: 3. The germline CDR1 and CDR2 sequences are LNHDA and SQIVND (reference sequence). The CDR3 is CASNGQGNTEAFF. In DNA, the CDR3 is TGTGCCAGTAATGGACAGGGAAACACTGAAGCTTTCTTT. The entire variable domain, with the rest obtained from reference TRBV19 and TRBJ1-1, is as follows: DGGITQSPKYLFRKEGQNVTLSCEQNLNHDAMYWYRQDPGQGLRLIYYSQIVNDFQKGDIAEGYSVSREKKESFPLTVTSAQKNPTAFYLCASNGQGNTEAFFGQGTRLTVV.

This chain links TRBV10-3 with TRBJ2-7; D possibly corresponds to TRBD1 (5 bases). Looked up from germline, CDR1 is ENHRY and CDR2 is SYGVKD. There are 15 residues in the CDR3. Trimming removed 0 bases at V and 0 bases at J, with 9 bases between. The CDR3 reads CAISESYDSSYEQYF. In DNA, the CDR3 is TGTGCCATCAGTGAGTCGTACGACAGCTCCTACGAGCAGTACTTC.

J is TRBJ1-1 and V is TRBV18; 8 bases align to TRBD1. Germline values: CDR1 KGHSH, CDR2 LQKENI. The junction had 6 bases not matched to a gene; V was cut back by 4 bases and J by 2 bases. This CDR3 region has 15 residues. CDR3 protein: CASSRTGGSNTEAFF. CDR3 sequence (DNA): TGTGCCAGCTCACGTACAGGGGGTTCAAACACTGAAGCTTTCTTT.

V is TRBV25-1 and J is TRBJ2-1; 13 bases map to TRBD2. The J segment lost 8 bases and the V segment lost 6 bases, leaving 7 bases of the junction unmatched. CDR3 size: 15 residues. Germline V gives CDR1 MGHDK, CDR2 SYGVNS. CDR3 loop: CASRRTSGRAYEQFF. As DNA, the CDR3 is TGTGCCAGCAGACGAACTAGCGGGAGGGCCTATGAGCAGTTCTTC.

The V and J genes are TRBV6-1 and TRBJ2-7, with 9 bases that match TRBD1. This CDR3 contains 17 residues. V trimming: 1 base; J trimming: 2 bases; junction bases outside the gene matches: 9. CDR1 and CDR2 (germline): MNHNS, SASEGT. The CDR3 is CASSEDGTGRPTYEQYF. The CDR3, as DNA: TGTGCCAGCAGTGAAGATGGGACAGGGCGACCGACCTACGAGCAGTACTTC.

A remark on this clone: The same CDR3 is also encoded by other DNA sequences in this sample. The chain employs TRBV28 and TRBJ2-7; TRBD1 agrees at 8 bases. The V gene's germline CDR1 is MDHEN and CDR2 SYDVKM. V gave up 6 bases and J gave up 3 bases; unmatched junction bases: 1. The CDR3 extends over 12 amino acids. For the CDR3, the DNA is TGTGCCAGCAGCGGACAGGGCTACGAGCAGTACTTC. Amino acids: CASSGQGYEQYF. Full variable domain (remainder filled in from reference TRBV28 and TRBJ2-7): DVKVTQSSRYLVKRTGEKVFLECVQDMDHENMFWYRQDPGLGLRLIYFSYDVKMKEKGDIPEGYSVSREKKERFSLILESASTNQTSMYLCASSGQGYEQYFGPGTRLTVT.

The gene calls are TRBV6-5 and TRBJ2-1; a weak D match, TRBD2 (6 bases). Trimming removed 5 bases from V and 5 bases from J, with 16 bases in between. The CDR3 covers 15 residues. The germline V gene has CDR1 MNHEY and CDR2 SVGAGI. Here the CDR3 reads CASSKPSGLNNEQFF. The CDR3 DNA follows: TGTGCCAGCAGTAAACCATCGGGACTCAACAATGAGCAGTTCTTC.

V and J are TRBV7-9 and TRBJ2-7, with 7 bases that match TRBD2. After removal of 2 bases from V and 4 bases from J, the junction contained 8 bases not matched to a gene. CDR1 and CDR2 (germline): SEHNR, FQNEAQ (reference sequence). This CDR3 has 15 residues. CDR3: CASSLSGEGRYEQYF. CDR3 DNA: TGTGCCAGCAGCTTATCGGGGGAGGGCCGGTACGAGCAGTACTTC.

The V and J genes are TRBV27 and TRBJ2-4; 14 bases match TRBD2. This CDR3 contains 21 residues. J gave up 5 bases and V 5 bases, and 20 bases lay outside the gene matches. In germline, CDR1 is MNHEY, CDR2 SMNVEV (reference sequence). CDR3 DNA: TGTGCCAGCAGTCCCGGGCCCCGAGCGGGACTAGCGGGAGTCCGGCAAAACATTCAGTACTTC. This encodes CASSPGPRAGLAGVRQNIQYF.

This sequence joins TRBV29-1 and TRBJ2-3; tentative D call: TRBD2 (6 bases). CDR1 and CDR2 (germline): SQVTM, ANQGSEA. Trimming shortened V by 2 bases and J by 9 bases, and 18 bases separated the two germline ends. This CDR3 comprises 14 residues. The CDR3 nucleotides read TGCAGCGTTGAAAAATCCCGCACGGGGGAAACGCAGTATTTT. As protein: CSVEKSRTGETQYF.